Each of the 28 T cell receptor beta chains below was sequenced from the same sample in a study of T-cell memory formation after mild COVID-19. TCRdb used MiXCR to reprocess the 5' RACE reads, holding one entry per CDR3 protein. Of 200,000 to 300,000 distinct CDR3 sequences in the sample, 7.5% to 10% were seen once. Sequencing was done on a sample of PBMCs or a T cell subset sorted from them (not recorded which). The receptors derive from a man younger than 30 who had mild COVID-19 (a few samples of this study predate the infection). Cell type and time point are not known.

The CDR3 DNA reads TGCAGTCCCTTTGGACAGCGGGGGACTGAAGCTTTCTTT. This encodes CSPFGQRGTEAFF. This chain uses TRBV20-1 with TRBJ1-1; TRBD1 is a possible D gene (6 bases). From germline, CDR1 is DFQATT and CDR2 SNEGSKA (reference sequence). The CDR3 has 13 amino acids. The ends were cut back, 8 bases at V and 5 bases at J, with 18 bases in the middle.

The table lists this clonotype with a few counts. The chain has TRBV29-1 and TRBJ2-3; D is possibly TRBD1 (5 bases). Per the germline V gene, CDR1 is SQVTM and CDR2 is ANQGSEA. The length of the CDR3 is 12 residues. The V end was cut by 6 bases, the J end by 1 base, with 8 bases between. CDR3 coding DNA: TGCAGCGTGCTAGGGGGCACAGATACGCAGTATTTT. It is translated as CSVLGGTDTQYF.

The chain combines TRBV5-5 with TRBJ1-4; no firm D call. CDR1 and CDR2 (germline): SGHKS, YYEKEE (reference sequence). V was trimmed by 1 base and J by 8 bases, leaving 15 bases between them. This CDR3 is built from 15 residues. This CDR3 is CASSLKTRPMEKLFF. CDR3 DNA: TGTGCCAGCAGCTTGAAGACAAGGCCGATGGAAAAACTGTTTTTT.

CDR3 DNA: TGCGCCAGCAGCTTGAAGACTAGCGGGGGGGCATATGAGCAGTTCTTC. Amino acid sequence: CASSLKTSGGAYEQFF. This chain joins TRBV5-1 and TRBJ2-1; 14 nucleotides line up with TRBD2. The CDR3 has 16 amino acids. Germline V gene data show CDR1 as SGHRS and CDR2 as YFSETQ. V shed 1 base and J 8 bases; nucleotides not matched to a gene: 5.

This clonotype appeared many times. V is TRBV7-2 and J is TRBJ2-7; 8 positions agree with TRBD1. The trim removed 1 base at V and 0 bases at J, leaving 11 bases unmatched. The length of the CDR3 is 18 residues. Germline CDR1 and CDR2: SGHTA and FQGNSA. CDR3 region: CASSLGTGLVRRSYEQYF. The DNA of the CDR3 is TGTGCCAGCAGCTTAGGGACAGGGCTTGTTAGGCGCTCCTACGAGCAGTACTTC.

The chain employs TRBV7-8 and TRBJ1-1; possibly TRBD1 for D (5 bases). The CDR3 is 16 amino acids. Trimming pared 5 bases from V and 2 bases from J, leaving 18 bases between. In germline, CDR1 is SGHVS, CDR2 FQNEAQ. The CDR3 region is CASSPRDGVINTEAFF. CDR3 in DNA: TGTGCCAGCAGCCCGAGGGACGGAGTCATAAACACTGAAGCTTTCTTT.

In its sample, this clonotype was seen many times. The chain combines TRBV4-3 with TRBJ2-7, with a weak D call TRBD1 (6 bases). This CDR3 comprises 17 residues. The V gene's germline CDR1 is LGHNA and CDR2 YSLEER. V was pared by 0 bases and J by 6 bases, with 21 bases between. As DNA, the CDR3 is TGCGCCAGCAGCCAAGACGGTCCGGGACACGACTCCGGCGAGCAGTACGTC. Protein sequence: CASSQDGPGHDSGEQYV.

V gene TRBV7-8 combines with J gene TRBJ1-5; D gene ambiguous. Germline CDR1 SGHVS, CDR2 FQNEAQ. This CDR3 is 14 amino acids long. V was pared by 7 bases and J by 5 bases, with 15 bases between. CDR3 protein: CASTSTGLDQPQHF. The CDR3 nucleotides read TGTGCCAGCACCTCAACGGGGTTAGATCAGCCCCAGCATTTT.

The rearrangement links TRBV7-9 to TRBJ1-6, with 7 bases lining up with TRBD1. The CDR3 totals 15 residues. Trimming cost V 4 bases and J 9 bases; bases outside gene matches: 9. The V gene's germline CDR1 is SEHNR and CDR2 FQNEAQ (reference sequence). CDR3 sequence reads: CASSWDRQGGSPLHF. The CDR3 DNA reads as TGTGCCAGCAGCTGGGACCGACAGGGAGGTTCACCCCTCCACTTT.

The chain combines TRBV5-4 with TRBJ1-1; perhaps TRBD1 as D (5 bases). CDR3 length: 11 amino acids. Germline CDR1 is SGHNT and CDR2 is YYREEE (reference sequence). Between the trimmed V and J ends, which lost 9 bases and 11 bases, there was a span of 17 bases. CDR3 nucleotide sequence: TGTGCCATCCCGCTCGGGGGGAGGGCTTTCTTT. As protein: CAIPLGGRAFF.

The CDR3 nucleotides read TGTGCCAGCAGCCTGAGCAGGGTCGAGCAGTACTTC. It is translated as CASSLSRVEQYF. The chain uses TRBV12-3 or TRBV12-4 and TRBJ2-7; D possibly corresponds to TRBD1 (5 bases). This CDR3 region has 12 residues. The V end lost 6 bases, the J end lost 6 bases, and 12 bases lay between the germline ends.

This clonotype was counted a few times. J is TRBJ1-3 and V is TRBV3-1, with unresolved D. Trimming pared 4 bases from V and 0 bases from J, leaving 7 bases between. The CDR3 extends over 14 amino acids. Germline CDR1 is LGHDT and CDR2 is YNNKEL (reference sequence). This CDR3 is CASSPLNSGNTIYF. The CDR3 region has the DNA TGTGCCAGCAGCCCCCTCAACTCTGGAAACACCATATATTTT.

The J gene is TRBJ1-4, the V gene TRBV7-9, with a tentative D call TRBD1 (6 bases). CDR1 SEHNR and CDR2 FQNEAQ come from the germline V gene (reference sequence). V lost 0 bases and J lost 4, with 15 bases in between. CDR3 length: 17 amino acids. This CDR3 reads CASSLAGHQTINEKLFF. DNA for the CDR3: TGTGCCAGCAGCTTAGCGGGACACCAGACCATTAATGAAAAACTGTTTTTT.

This clonotype was counted only a few times. The rearrangement joins TRBV5-4 to TRBJ1-5, with D hard to call. Trimming cost V 1 base and J 2 bases, with 7 bases left between them. This CDR3 contains 14 residues. Looked up from germline, CDR1 is SGHNT and CDR2 is YYREEE (reference sequence). CDR3 nucleotides: TGTGCCAGCAGCTTGTACGGGGGCAATCAGCCCCAGCATTTT. It is translated as CASSLYGGNQPQHF.

This clonotype showed up just a few times. The chain employs TRBV29-1 and TRBJ2-3, with a weak D call TRBD2 (5 bases). The CDR3 covers 12 residues. V shed 7 bases and J shed 2 bases, with 10 bases lying between them. Germline V CDR1 and CDR2: SQVTM, ANQGSEA. CDR3 in amino acids: CSGTLLTDTQYF. CDR3 DNA: TGCAGCGGGACTCTTCTCACAGATACGCAGTATTTT.

The chain links TRBV28 to TRBJ1-2; D might be TRBD1 (6 bases). Germline-derived CDR1 and CDR2 are MDHEN and SYDVKM. The germline V and J ends were trimmed by 5 bases and 2 bases, with 9 bases remaining between them. This CDR3 comprises 13 residues. DNA of the CDR3: TGTGCCAGCAGTCAAACAGGGAACTATGGCTACACCTTC. It encodes CASSQTGNYGYTF.

The chain recombines TRBV3-1 with TRBJ2-3; D not resolved. V was shortened by 1 base and J by 2 bases, with 13 bases between the two germline ends. The CDR3 totals 16 residues. Per germline, CDR1 LGHDT and CDR2 YNNKEL (reference sequence). CDR3 region: CASSQGVWRYTDTQYF. As DNA, the CDR3 is TGTGCCAGCAGCCAAGGAGTCTGGCGGTACACAGATACGCAGTATTTT.

This clonotype turned up a few times. The chain is built from TRBV5-1 and TRBJ2-3, with D unclear. Germline V gene data show CDR1 as SGHRS and CDR2 as YFSETQ. Between the trimmed V and J ends, which lost 2 bases and 0 bases, there was a span of 7 bases. The CDR3 covers 14 residues. CDR3 sequence reads: CASSLTTSTDTQYF. The CDR3 nucleotides are TGCGCCAGCAGCTTAACTACTAGCACAGATACGCAGTATTTT.

There are a few counts of this clonotype. V is TRBV5-1 and J is TRBJ2-7, with D possibly being TRBD2 (6 bases). V lost 4 bases to trimming and J lost 2 bases, with 16 bases between them. The CDR3 sequence is 15 residues long. Germline V CDR1 and CDR2: SGHRS, YFSETQ. CDR3: CASSPGAGNPYEQYF. The CDR3 DNA sequence: TGCGCCAGCAGCCCCGGCGCGGGGAACCCCTACGAGCAGTACTTC.

This clonotype was detected ten times or more. V is TRBV12-3 or TRBV12-4 and J is TRBJ2-2; no firm D call. This CDR3 has 16 amino acids. The V gene lost 2 bases and the J gene lost 6 bases, with 16 bases spanning the gap. The CDR3 sequence: CASSLIRAPHAGELFF. For the CDR3, the DNA is TGTGCCAGCAGTTTAATCAGAGCTCCTCACGCCGGGGAGCTGTTTTTT.

The table lists this clonotype with many counts. The chain uses TRBV7-3 and TRBJ1-2; no definite D call. The germline gives CDR1 SGHTA, CDR2 FQGTGA. V was clipped by 5 bases and J by 2 bases, with 15 bases between them. The CDR3 has 15 amino acids. CDR3 region: CASSPWSGSNYGYTF. CDR3 sequence (DNA): TGTGCCAGCAGCCCCTGGTCGGGGTCCAACTATGGCTACACCTTC.

This clonotype was observed a handful of times. Written as DNA, the CDR3 is TGTGCCAGCAGCGTCCCCAACTCTGGAAACACCATATATTTT. It translates to CASSVPNSGNTIYF. This sequence joins TRBV9 and TRBJ1-3, with unresolved D. This CDR3 is 14 amino acids long. Germline V gene data show CDR1 as SGDLS and CDR2 as YYNGEE. The ends were cut back, 2 bases at V and 0 bases at J, with 6 bases in the middle. Together with reference TRBV9 and TRBJ1-3, the CDR3 gives the full variable domain: DSGVTQTPKHLITATGQRVTLRCSPRSGDLSVYWYQQSLDQGLQFLIQYYNGEERAKGNILERFSAQQFPDLHSELNLSSLELGDSALYFCASSVPNSGNTIYFGEGSWLTVV.

V and J are TRBV27 and TRBJ2-7, with no clear D. Deletions cut 6 bases from V and 7 bases from J, with 16 bases between. Germline CDR1 is MNHEY and CDR2 is SMNVEV (reference sequence). CDR3 length: 13 residues. The CDR3 here is CASSTLPPSEQYF. The DNA of the CDR3 is TGTGCCAGCAGCACCCTCCCACCCTCGGAGCAGTACTTC.

Ten or more counts support this clonotype. The V call is TRBV6-6, the J call TRBJ2-3; maybe TRBD2 (6 bases). V was clipped by 10 bases and J by 4 bases, with 18 bases between them. The CDR3 covers 14 residues. The V gene's germline CDR1 is MNHNY and CDR2 SVGAGI (reference sequence). The CDR3 loop reads CATTGDDVSDTQYF. For the CDR3, the DNA is TGTGCCACCACGGGGGACGATGTGTCAGATACGCAGTATTTT.

This clonotype was picked up many times. This rearrangement joins TRBV5-1 to TRBJ1-1; D ambiguous. Trimming took off 4 bases at V and 3 bases at J, with 10 bases between the two ends. This CDR3 is built from 13 residues. CDR1 and CDR2 (germline): SGHRS, YFSETQ. The CDR3 is CASSPGPDTEAFF. The CDR3 DNA sequence: TGCGCCAGCAGCCCCGGACCGGACACTGAAGCTTTCTTT.

The V and J genes are TRBV7-2 and TRBJ1-2, with D perhaps matching TRBD1 (6 bases). Trimming left V 2 bases short and J 7 bases short, with 8 bases between. This CDR3 is built from 12 residues. Germline CDR1 is SGHTA and CDR2 is FQGNSA. The CDR3 bases are TGTGCCAGCAGCTTAATGACAGGTGGCTACACCTTC. This codes for CASSLMTGGYTF.

This clonotype came up a few times. This chain connects TRBV20-1 to TRBJ1-2; 8 nucleotides agree with TRBD1. CDR1 and CDR2 from the germline V gene are DFQATT and SNEGSKA (reference sequence). V lost 1 base, J lost 7 bases, and 5 bases stayed unmatched. The CDR3 covers 13 residues. The DNA for the CDR3 is TGCAGTGCTAGAGGCTCAGGGGGCGGTGGCTACACCTTC. Amino acid sequence: CSARGSGGGGYTF.

This clonotype was seen ten or more times. V usage is TRBV20-1 and J usage is TRBJ2-1, with TRBD2 matching 11 bases. V lost 0 bases and J lost 9; bases outside the gene matches: 13. The CDR3 covers 17 residues. Germline V lookup: CDR1 DFQATT, CDR2 SNEGSKA (reference sequence). CDR3 sequence reads: CSARDYELAGAPSEQFF. The CDR3 nucleotides are TGCAGTGCTAGAGATTATGAACTAGCGGGGGCCCCGTCTGAGCAGTTCTTC.